A single sample gave rise to the 24 T cell receptor beta chains below, sequenced in a study of tissue T cells after allogeneic stem cell transplantation. Time point denoted: mouse harvest day 7 after allogeneic transplant. Tail vein injection delivered 10^7 T-cell-depleted bone marrow cells and 10^6 splenic CD5+ T cells. The repertoire was sequenced with immunoSEQ multiplex PCR; TCRdb's copy has only in-frame clones and lacks some. This sample carries about 7,200 clones, about 48% of them seen once, and the ten largest clones take 7.7%. Sequenced: lymph node tissue. The source of these receptors is a female BALB/c mouse given C57BL/6 T cells with graft-versus-host disease after an allogeneic hematopoietic cell transplant.

In this sample, this clone is medium-sized (0.01 to 0.1%). Gene labels here are mouse ones. The DNA ends 1 residue before the CDR3 does, and the rest of the CDR3 is filled in from the germline J gene. V and J are TRBV26 and TRBJ2-7; 11 bases agree with TRBD2. The CDR3 spans 14 residues. Trimming cost V 4 bases and J 6 bases; bases outside gene matches: 5. CDR1 is KGHPV, CDR2 FQNQEV, per germline (reference sequence). The chain's CDR3 is CASSPLGGRGEQYF. The part of the CDR3 DNA that was read is TGTGCCAGCAGTCCACTGGGGGGGCGGGGTGAACAGTAC.

Points on this clone: Gene labels here are mouse ones. The CDR3 protein is CASSPYWGLNYAEQFF. The sequenced CDR3 bases are TGTGCCAGCAGCCCCTACTGGGGGCTTAACTATGCTGAGCAGTTC. The chain is built from TRBV5 and TRBJ2-1, with 8 bases lining up with TRBD2. The CDR3 end falls 1 residue outside the read, so it is completed with the germline J gene. This CDR3 contains 16 residues. The ends lost 4 bases at V and 0 bases at J; junction bases unmatched: 5. The germline V gene has CDR1 LGHNA and CDR2 YNLKQL (reference sequence).

This clone ranks as large (0.1 to 1%). All gene names here are mouse names. The CDR3 goes on 1 residue after the read ends, and that part is filled in from the germline J gene. This chain links TRBV19 with TRBJ2-7, with unresolved D. CDR1 FNHDT and CDR2 SITEND come from the germline V gene (reference sequence). The ends were cut back, 1 base at V and 3 bases at J, with 5 bases in the middle. This CDR3 is built from 12 residues. The CDR3 sequence is CASSISGYEQYF. CDR3 DNA, as far as it was read: TGTGCCAGCAGTATATCCGGCTATGAACAGTAC.

To note about this clone: Gene names denote mouse genes. The read ends 1 residue before the CDR3 terminus; that terminus is restored from the germline J gene. The rearrangement links TRBV3 to TRBJ1-3; D perhaps matches TRBD1 (5 bases). Trimming removed 2 bases at V and 0 bases at J, with 5 bases between. Germline loops: CDR1 SNHLY, CDR2 FYNGKV (reference sequence). CDR3 size: 14 residues. CDR3 DNA (partial): TGTGCCAGCAGCTTACAGGGTTCTGGAAATACGCTCTAT. This sequence encodes CASSLQGSGNTLY. The complete CDR3 sequence is CASSLQGSGNTLYF.

A note on this clone: Mouse germline and gene names are used. The read ends 1 residue early relative to the CDR3; the germline J gene fills the gap. V is TRBV26 and J is TRBJ2-7; no clear D. The CDR3 consists of 12 residues. The V and J ends lost 0 bases and 3 bases respectively, with 3 bases between them. Germline lookup yields CDR1 KGHPV and CDR2 FQNQEV (reference sequence). The CDR3 region is CASSLSNYEQYF. Partial CDR3 DNA: TGTGCCAGCAGTCTGTCCAACTATGAACAGTAC.

This clone counts as large. The genes are named according to mouse. The read terminates 1 residue ahead of where the CDR3 ends, so the germline J gene completes it. This rearrangement joins TRBV14 to TRBJ2-7; D is ambiguous. Germline CDR1 SGHDT, CDR2 FRDEAV. This CDR3 has 11 amino acids. The V end lost 2 bases, the J end lost 4 bases, and 4 bases lay between the germline ends. This CDR3 reads CASSFGYEQYF. Incomplete CDR3 DNA: TGTGCCAGCAGTTTTGGGTATGAACAGTAC.

Turning to this clone: All gene names here are mouse names. The read gets to within 1 residue of the CDR3 end, and the germline J gene fills in the rest. This chain joins TRBV12-2 and TRBJ2-3; possible D gene TRBD1, 6 bases. Germline CDR1 is SGHLS and CDR2 is HYDKME. With 0 bases removed from V and 0 bases from J, the gap between germline ends came to 9 bases. The CDR3 consists of 15 residues. CDR3 DNA (partial): TGTGCCAGCTCTCTCGGGACATCTAGTGCAGAAACGCTGTAT. Its protein product is CASSLGTSSAETLY. The whole CDR3 sequence reads CASSLGTSSAETLYF.

This clone occurred a few times. The listed genes are named as in mouse. The sequenced fragment ends 1 residue before the CDR3 boundary, so the rest is inferred from the germline J gene. The chain employs TRBV15 and TRBJ2-7, with a possible D match to TRBD2 (6 bases). The germline gives CDR1 SGHND, CDR2 FRSKSL. The germline V and J ends were trimmed by 5 bases and 0 bases, with 11 bases remaining between them. CDR3 length equals 14 residues. The DNA read from the CDR3 is TGTGCCAGCAGTCCCCTGGGGAGCTCCTATGAACAGTAC. Translation: CASSPLGSSYEQY. The whole CDR3 sequence reads CASSPLGSSYEQYF.

By frequency in the sample, this clone is medium-sized. Gene and germline names: mouse. The missing CDR3 end, 1 residue past where the read stops, is filled in from the germline J gene. V gene TRBV14 combines with J gene TRBJ2-3, with 8 positions matching TRBD2. CDR3 length: 15 residues. Germline V gene sequence: CDR1 SGHDT, CDR2 FRDEAV. V lost 1 base, J lost 2 bases, and 3 bases stayed unmatched. The sequenced part of the CDR3 DNA is TGTGCCAGCAGTTTCCCGGGGGGGCTTGCAGAAACGCTGTAT. This codes for CASSFPGGLAETLY. The whole CDR3 reads CASSFPGGLAETLYF.

Only a few counts were recorded for this clone. Germline and genes here are mouse. Partial CDR3 DNA: TGTGCCAGCAACCGGGACAGGGGTTATGCTGAGCAGTTC. Its protein product is CASNRDRGYAEQF. Given in full, the CDR3 is CASNRDRGYAEQFF. The chain couples TRBV26 to TRBJ2-1; 10 nucleotides agree with TRBD1. The CDR3 goes on 1 residue after the read ends, and that part is filled in from the germline J gene. J lost 4 bases, V lost 7 bases, and 4 bases had no gene match. The V gene's germline CDR1 is KGHPV and CDR2 FQNQEV (reference sequence). The CDR3 runs to 14 residues. Complete variable domain (other parts from reference TRBV26 and TRBJ2-1): NSKVIQTPRYLVKGQGQKAKMRCIPEKGHPVVFWYQQNKNNEFKFLINFQNQEVLQQIDMTEKRFSAECPSNSPCSLEIQSSEAGDSALYLCASNRDRGYAEQFFGPGTRLTVL.

A word on this clone: Here the gene names and germline are mouse. The sequence runs out 1 residue before the end of the CDR3; the remainder is reconstructed from the germline J gene. The chain combines TRBV13-3 with TRBJ1-1; 11 nucleotides align to TRBD1. With V trimmed by 1 base and J by 6 bases, 5 bases remained unmatched. This CDR3 spans 15 amino acids. Germline V gene lookup returns CDR1 NNHDY and CDR2 SYVADS. The sequenced CDR3 bases are TGTGCCAGCAGTGATCGGACAGGGGGCGCAGCAGAAGTCTTC. As protein: CASSDRTGGAAEVF. The CDR3 in its entirety is CASSDRTGGAAEVFF.

This clone was observed a handful of times. Mouse gene names apply. The read ends 1 residue shy of where the CDR3 ends; the end is completed using the germline J gene. The chain carries TRBV23 and TRBJ2-7. CDR3 length: 14 amino acids. CDR1 is KGHTA, CDR2 FQNQQP, per germline. The sequenced CDR3 bases are TGCTCCAGCAGTCAATCGGGGAAGAACTATGAACAGTAC. Its translation is CSSSQSGKNYEQY. The whole CDR3 is CSSSQSGKNYEQYF.

For this clone: These gene names are mouse names. The covered CDR3 bases are TGTGGTGCTTCCGACTGGGGGGCCCCTTATGAACAGTAC. Its protein is CGASDWGAPYEQY. The full CDR3 sequence reads CGASDWGAPYEQYF. The chain uses TRBV20 and TRBJ2-7; the match to TRBD2 covers 10 bases. The observed sequence ends 1 residue before the CDR3 terminus, with the missing tail filled in from the germline J gene. With V trimmed by 5 bases and J by 4 bases, 8 bases remained unmatched. This CDR3 has 14 residues. Germline V lookup: CDR1 GFQATS, CDR2 STVNSAI.

This clone was seen more than once but under ten times. Mouse gene names and germline throughout. The sequence runs out 1 residue before the end of the CDR3; the remainder is reconstructed from the germline J gene. The chain links TRBV3 to TRBJ2-5; D unclear. The V and J ends lost 4 bases and 2 bases respectively, with 1 base between them. This CDR3 spans 11 amino acids. Germline CDR1 and CDR2: SNHLY and FYNGKV (reference sequence). The CDR3 protein is CASSSQDTQYF. CDR3 bases read: TGTGCCAGCAGCTCCCAAGACACCCAGTAC.

Points on this clone: Mouse names are used for the genes. Coverage ceases 1 residue before the CDR3 finishes, and the germline J gene fills in the end. The chain couples TRBV20 to TRBJ2-7; either TRBD1 or TRBD2 may fit D (5 bases each). V gave up 1 base and J gave up 0 bases, with 7 bases separating them. The CDR3 totals 13 residues. The germline V gene has CDR1 GFQATS and CDR2 STVNSAI. Incomplete CDR3 DNA: TGTGGTGCTAGGGGGGGCGCCTCCTATGAACAGTAC. Residues: CGARGGASYEQY. The full CDR3 protein is CGARGGASYEQYF.

As concerns this clone: Gene labels here are mouse ones. The read terminates 1 residue before the CDR3 end, so the remaining end is supplied by the germline J gene. The chain links TRBV24 to TRBJ1-5; the match to TRBD1 covers 7 bases. This CDR3 has 16 amino acids. Unmatched junction bases numbered 10, after V lost 6 bases and J lost 2 bases. Germline CDR1 KGHTA, CDR2 FRNEEI. Partial CDR3 DNA: TGTGCCAGCAGCCTCGACAGGGAGAGAGACAACCAGGCTCCGCTT. Encoded protein: CASSLDRERDNQAPL. In full, the CDR3 reads CASSLDRERDNQAPLF.

Turning to this clone: All gene names here are mouse names. The read terminates 1 residue before the CDR3 end, so the remaining end is supplied by the germline J gene. The chain uses TRBV3 and TRBJ2-3; 8 nucleotides agree with TRBD2. The CDR3 is 15 residues long. J gave up 0 bases and V 5 bases, and 4 bases lay outside the gene matches. The germline gives CDR1 SNHLY, CDR2 FYNGKV (reference sequence). Incomplete CDR3 DNA: TGTGCCAGCAGCGTTACTGGGGGCAGTGCAGAAACGCTGTAT. This encodes CASSVTGGSAETLY. The CDR3 in its entirety is CASSVTGGSAETLYF.

Regarding this clone: Mouse names are used for the genes. The CDR3 goes on 1 residue after the read ends, and that part is filled in from the germline J gene. This rearrangement joins TRBV26 to TRBJ2-1; the match to TRBD1 covers 8 bases. The germline CDR1 and CDR2 sequences are KGHPV and FQNQEV (reference sequence). V shed 2 bases and J 6 bases; nucleotides not matched to a gene: 3. This CDR3 contains 14 residues. CDR3 DNA (partial): TGTGCCAGCAGTCTGGGACAGGGCCGTGCTGAGCAGTTC. Translating it yields CASSLGQGRAEQF. The complete CDR3 sequence is CASSLGQGRAEQFF.

In the case of this clone: These gene names are mouse names. The read terminates 1 residue before the CDR3 end, so the remaining end is supplied by the germline J gene. This chain connects TRBV31 to TRBJ2-4, with 10 bases aligning to TRBD2. Germline V gene lookup returns CDR1 GKSSPN and CDR2 SITVG. The CDR3 is 15 residues long. The J segment lost 0 bases and the V segment lost 1 base, leaving 1 base of the junction unmatched. Incomplete CDR3 DNA: TGTGCCTGGAGTCGGACTGGGGGTAGTCAAAACACCTTGTAC. This translates into CAWSRTGGSQNTLY. The full CDR3 protein is CAWSRTGGSQNTLYF.

Concerning this clone: Any gene name here is a mouse gene name. From the germline J gene comes the end of the CDR3, since the read stops 1 residue before it. The V gene is TRBV26, the J gene TRBJ1-1; D unresolved. Germline V gives CDR1 KGHPV, CDR2 FQNQEV (reference sequence). The CDR3 loop spans 13 amino acids. V lost 4 bases, J lost 0 bases, and 6 bases lay in between. The CDR3: CASSPSANTEVFF. CDR3 DNA, as far as it was read: TGTGCCAGCAGTCCTTCCGCAAACACAGAAGTCTTC. Using reference TRBV26 and TRBJ1-1 for the parts outside the CDR3, the full variable domain is NSKVIQTPRYLVKGQGQKAKMRCIPEKGHPVVFWYQQNKNNEFKFLINFQNQEVLQQIDMTEKRFSAECPSNSPCSLEIQSSEAGDSALYLCASSPSANTEVFFGKGTRLTVV.

With regard to this clone: The listed genes are named as in mouse. The DNA ends 1 residue before the CDR3 does, and the rest of the CDR3 is filled in from the germline J gene. The rearrangement links TRBV26 to TRBJ1-4; D is possibly TRBD1 (6 bases). The CDR3 runs to 15 residues. Deletions cut 4 bases from V and 2 bases from J, with 11 bases between. Germline V gene sequence: CDR1 KGHPV, CDR2 FQNQEV (reference sequence). The CDR3 DNA, read in part, is TGTGCCAGCAGTCCTCCGGGACAATCCAACGAAAGATTATTT. Residues: CASSPPGQSNERLF. The entire CDR3 sequence reads CASSPPGQSNERLFF.

A remark on this clone: Mouse gene names apply. The CDR3 spells CASGDGTGGAYEQYF. The sequenced CDR3 bases are TGTGCCAGCGGTGATGGGACTGGGGGGGCGTATGAACAGTAC. The chain is built from TRBV13-2 and TRBJ2-7; 13 bases match TRBD2. The CDR3 end is not reached by the read, which stops 1 residue before it; the germline J gene fills it in. CDR1 is NNHNN and CDR2 is SYGAGS in the germline V gene (reference sequence). After removal of 0 bases from V and 4 bases from J, the junction contained 1 base not matched to a gene. The CDR3 is 15 residues long.

This clone has only a few counts. Genes here carry mouse names. The read ends 1 residue early relative to the CDR3; the germline J gene fills the gap. The rearrangement uses TRBV26 and TRBJ1-5; D is possibly TRBD1 (6 bases). Trimming took 7 bases from V and 3 from J, leaving 10 bases between them. The CDR3 totals 13 residues. The V gene's germline CDR1 is KGHPV and CDR2 FQNQEV (reference sequence). Partial CDR3 DNA: TGTGCCAGCACGGGACAAGGCAACCAGGCTCCGCTT. It is translated as CASTGQGNQAPL. The whole CDR3 protein reads CASTGQGNQAPLF. Full variable domain (outside the CDR3, taken from reference TRBV26 and TRBJ1-5): NSKVIQTPRYLVKGQGQKAKMRCIPEKGHPVVFWYQQNKNNEFKFLINFQNQEVLQQIDMTEKRFSAECPSNSPCSLEIQSSEAGDSALYLCASTGQGNQAPLFGEGTRLSVL.

Comments on this clone: Gene names and germline match the mouse. The read terminates 1 residue ahead of where the CDR3 ends, so the germline J gene completes it. The chain recombines TRBV26 with TRBJ1-3; D is perhaps TRBD1 (5 bases). Germline CDR1 reads KGHPV; CDR2 reads FQNQEV (reference sequence). The CDR3 runs 15 residues. V gave up 4 bases and J gave up 2 bases, with 12 bases separating them. CDR3 DNA, as far as it was read: TGTGCCAGCAGTCCACCCGGGACTGCTGGAAATACGCTCTAT. As protein: CASSPPGTAGNTLY. Given in full, the CDR3 is CASSPPGTAGNTLYF.